The rows below give T cell receptor beta chains drawn from one sample of a study of T-cell memory formation after mild COVID-19. MiXCR, applied by TCRdb to the 5' RACE reads, yields one record per CDR3 protein. The sample carries roughly 350,000 distinct CDR3 sequences, roughly 13% recorded once. What was sequenced was PBMCs or a T cell subset sorted from them (not recorded which). These receptors all come from a man between 18 and 35 years old who had mild COVID-19 (a few samples of this study predate the infection). Cell type and time point are not known. Each CDR3 is given with its conserved first and last residue. The D gene is left open where the match is weak. Size is omitted from some rows. Given values are once, few, many or a class for expanded clones.

clone size,D gene,J gene,V gene,CDR3 DNA,CDR3 protein
NA,TRBD2,TRBJ2-3,TRBV20-1,TGCAGTGCGTCCCGGACTAGCGGGGGGTCTTCGGTGCAGTATTTT,CSASRTSGGSSVQYF
few,NA,TRBJ2-3,TRBV7-6,TGTGCCAGCAGCTTAGCCCCCAGCAATGGGGATACGCAGTATTTT,CASSLAPSNGDTQYF
few,NA,TRBJ1-4,TRBV9,TGTGCCAGCAGCCCGTCATTTGGAGGAGAAAAACTGTTTTTT,CASSPSFGGEKLFF
few,NA,TRBJ1-1,TRBV7-8,TGTGCCAGCAGCTTAGCGAGGATGGACACTGAAGCTTTCTTT,CASSLARMDTEAFF
NA,TRBD1,TRBJ2-5,TRBV11-2,TGTGCCAGCAGCGGGGACAGGACTCAAGAGACCCAGTACTTC,CASSGDRTQETQYF
few,NA,TRBJ2-3,TRBV2,TGTGCCACCAGCCCATTGGCAGATACGCAGTATTTT,CATSPLADTQYF
NA,NA,TRBJ2-3,TRBV5-1,TGCGCCAGCAGCTTGGTTCCGAGCACAGATACGCAGTATTTT,CASSLVPSTDTQYF
NA,NA,TRBJ2-3,TRBV6-5,TGTGCCAGCAGTTACCGGGCCACAGATACGCAGTATTTT,CASSYRATDTQYF
few,TRBD1,TRBJ2-5,TRBV20-1,TGCAGTGCCCATGACAGGGGAGAGACCCAGTACTTC,CSAHDRGETQYF
NA,TRBD2,TRBJ2-1,TRBV29-1,TGCAGCGTTGAAGATACCACTAGCGGGGGCCTGCGGGGTGAGCAGTTCTTC,CSVEDTTSGGLRGEQFF
few,NA,TRBJ1-5,TRBV7-9,TGTGCCAGCAGCGCCTTAGGAGGGGTAGGGCAGCCCCAGCATTTT,CASSALGGVGQPQHF
many,NA,TRBJ2-1,TRBV7-2,TGTGCCAGCAGCTTAGAAAGTAGAAATGAGCAGTTCTTC,CASSLESRNEQFF
NA,NA,TRBJ1-3,TRBV4-1,TGCGCCAGCAGCCAGGGATGGGGGGGCTTGAACACTGAAGCTTACTTT,CASSQGWGGLNTEAYF
few,TRBD1,TRBJ1-1,TRBV6-6,TGTGCCAGCAGCTCCGGACAGGGAGCTTTCTTT,CASSSGQGAFF
few,NA,TRBJ2-5,TRBV4-3,TGCGCCAGCAGCCAACAACAGGGAACTCAAGAGACCCAGTACTTC,CASSQQQGTQETQYF
NA,NA,TRBJ2-3,TRBV4-1,TGCGCCAGCAGCCAACTTGTTAAGGCCGTTTTAGATACGCAGTATTTT,CASSQLVKAVLDTQYF
NA,NA,TRBJ1-5,TRBV20-1,TGCAGTGCTAGGCCGGGCCAAAAAGACGATAGCAATCAGCCCCAGCATTTT,CSARPGQKDDSNQPQHF
NA,NA,TRBJ2-3,TRBV6-1,TGTGCCAGCAGTGAAGTCGGCAGCCAGCATGATACGCAGTATTTT,CASSEVGSQHDTQYF
few,NA,TRBJ2-2,TRBV5-4,TGTGCCAGCAGCCCTGTCGGGGGGCCGGGGACCGGGGAGCTGTTTTTT,CASSPVGGPGTGELFF
NA,NA,TRBJ1-5,TRBV6-6,TGTGCCAGCAGCACAAACGTAGGGGCAGGGCCCAATCAGCCCCAGCATTTT,CASSTNVGAGPNQPQHF
few,TRBD1,TRBJ1-1,TRBV6-1,TGTGCCAGCAGTGATTCCCGGGACAGGGGGCGAGACACTGAAGCTTTCTTT,CASSDSRDRGRDTEAFF
NA,NA,TRBJ2-7,TRBV2,TGTGCCAGCAGTGAGGGGACAGCGGGGGAGCAGTACTTC,CASSEGTAGEQYF
NA,NA,TRBJ2-7,TRBV20-1,TGCAGTGCTAGAGAGCCGGGCGGGTCGACAGCTTGGGAGCAGTACTTC,CSAREPGGSTAWEQYF
many,NA,TRBJ2-3,TRBV7-6,TGTGCCAGCAGCAAACTGTCCGGTCGGGGCAGAGAGTCAGATACGCAGTATTTT,CASSKLSGRGRESDTQYF
few,NA,TRBJ2-7,TRBV4-1,TGCGCCAGCAGCCAAGTCCAAATGGGGGAGCAGTACTTC,CASSQVQMGEQYF
many,TRBD2,TRBJ2-7,TRBV3-1,TGTGCCAGCAGCTCCGGACTAGTAGTCGAGCAGTACTTC,CASSSGLVVEQYF
NA,NA,TRBJ1-1,TRBV7-9,TGTGCCAGCAGCACCTCCGCCGGTGAAGCTTTCTTT,CASSTSAGEAFF
NA,NA,TRBJ2-3,TRBV2,TGTGCCAGCTGGGGCGTGCGCACAGATACGCAGTATTTT,CASWGVRTDTQYF
NA,NA,TRBJ2-3,TRBV5-1,TGCGCCAGCAGCTTGGCACTGGAAGATACGCAGTATTTT,CASSLALEDTQYF
few,TRBD1,TRBJ1-2,TRBV30,TGTGCCTGGAGTGGGACGACAGGGGGCATGGGCTACACCTTC,CAWSGTTGGMGYTF
NA,NA,TRBJ2-7,TRBV5-1,TGCGCCAGCAGCTTGGAGATGGTCGAGCAGTACTTC,CASSLEMVEQYF
few,NA,TRBJ2-3,TRBV28,TGTGCCAGCAGCATCGTTGGGGGCGCAGATACGCAGTATTTT,CASSIVGGADTQYF
few,TRBD2,TRBJ2-1,TRBV27,TGTGCCAGCAGTCCCCAGGGTCCTAGCGGGGGGCTCTACAATGAGCAGTTCTTC,CASSPQGPSGGLYNEQFF
once,NA,TRBJ1-2,TRBV30,TGTGCCTGGAGTATTGTTTCTAACTATGGCTACACCTTC,CAWSIVSNYGYTF
NA,NA,TRBJ1-3,TRBV7-9,TGTGCCAGCAGCCCAAGGGGTAACTCTGGAAACACCATATATTTT,CASSPRGNSGNTIYF
few,NA,TRBJ1-6,TRBV9,TGTGCCAGCAGCCCCCGGGACCCCCGGGATTCACCCCTCCACTTT,CASSPRDPRDSPLHF
few,NA,TRBJ2-1,TRBV7-8,TGTGCCAGCGGGGAACGGGGCGTCACCCTCAATGAGCAGTTCTTC,CASGERGVTLNEQFF
many,NA,TRBJ2-1,TRBV6-6,TGTGCCAGCAGCGGGACACCCCACAATGAGCAGTTCTTC,CASSGTPHNEQFF
NA,TRBD2,TRBJ2-1,TRBV6-5,TGTGCCAGCAGTTCACTGACTAGCGGATACTACAATGAGCAGTTCTTC,CASSSLTSGYYNEQFF
few,TRBD1,TRBJ2-5,TRBV5-1,TGCGCCAGCAGCATCCGGACAGGGCGGGAGACCCAGTACTTC,CASSIRTGRETQYF
many,NA,TRBJ2-1,TRBV4-1,TGCGCCAGCAGCCGGGGATTGGTAGGAGGGGACGATGAGCAGTTCTTC,CASSRGLVGGDDEQFF
few,TRBD1,TRBJ1-2,TRBV15,TGTGCCACCAGCAGAGATTTTCAGGGGGGATATGGCTACACCTTC,CATSRDFQGGYGYTF
NA,TRBD2,TRBJ2-1,TRBV7-2,TGTGCCAGCAGCTTAGGGGGACTAGCCGGCAATGAGCAGTTCTTC,CASSLGGLAGNEQFF
few,NA,TRBJ2-3,TRBV7-6,TGTGCCAGCAGCCTAAGTTGGGGCGCAGATACGCAGTATTTT,CASSLSWGADTQYF
NA,TRBD1,TRBJ1-2,TRBV6-5,TGTGCCAGCACTCTAGGACAGGGTGATGGCTACACCTTC,CASTLGQGDGYTF
few,NA,TRBJ1-2,TRBV5-1,TGCGCCAGCAGATCTTCCGCCGGGACCAACTTTGGCTACACCTTC,CASRSSAGTNFGYTF
NA,NA,TRBJ2-1,TRBV21-1,TGTGCCAGCAGCCGACCGGAAGTTGGCCATGAGCAGTTCTTC,CASSRPEVGHEQFF
many,TRBD1,TRBJ2-5,TRBV7-9,TGTGCCAGCAGCTCCAGGGGGCCAGAGACCCAGTACTTC,CASSSRGPETQYF
NA,TRBD2,TRBJ2-3,TRBV7-8,TGTGCCAGCAGCTCAGTTAGCGGGGGGTTCACAGATACGCAGTATTTT,CASSSVSGGFTDTQYF
few,NA,TRBJ2-3,TRBV7-3,TGTGCCAGCAGCTTACCGGGGGCCGGACATACGCAGTATTTT,CASSLPGAGHTQYF
NA,NA,TRBJ1-5,TRBV20-1,TGCAGTGCTAGAGAATTCCCACAGGGAGATCAGCCCCAGCATTTT,CSAREFPQGDQPQHF
many,TRBD1,TRBJ2-1,TRBV4-2,TGTGCCAGCAGCCAAGATAGGGACAGGGGGTACAATGAGCAGTTCTTC,CASSQDRDRGYNEQFF